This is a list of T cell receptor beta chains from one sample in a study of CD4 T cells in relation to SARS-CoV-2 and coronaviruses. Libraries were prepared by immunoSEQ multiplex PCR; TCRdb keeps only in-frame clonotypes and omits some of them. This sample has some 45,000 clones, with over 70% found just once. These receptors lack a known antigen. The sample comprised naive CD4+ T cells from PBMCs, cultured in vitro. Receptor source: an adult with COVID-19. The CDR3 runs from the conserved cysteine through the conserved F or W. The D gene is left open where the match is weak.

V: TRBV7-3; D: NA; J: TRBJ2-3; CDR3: CASSLTGTDTQYF
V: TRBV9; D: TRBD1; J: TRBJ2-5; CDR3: CASSASTYRGRETQYF
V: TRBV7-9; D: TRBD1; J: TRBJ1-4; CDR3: CASSLFGQGVGEKLFF
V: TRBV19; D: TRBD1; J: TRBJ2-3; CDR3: CATTQGQGGDTQYF
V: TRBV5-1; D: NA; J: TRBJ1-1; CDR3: CASSLLQGNTEAFF
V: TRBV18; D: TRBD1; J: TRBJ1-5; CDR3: CASSPGQLNQPQHF
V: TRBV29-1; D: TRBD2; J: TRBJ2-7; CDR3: CSGGSGNSYEQYF
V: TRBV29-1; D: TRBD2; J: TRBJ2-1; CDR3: CSVKPAGGLGEQFF
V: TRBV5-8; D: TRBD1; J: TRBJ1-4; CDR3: CASSLRDRPNEKLFF
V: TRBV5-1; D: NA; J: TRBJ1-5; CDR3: CASSLLGLDQPQHF
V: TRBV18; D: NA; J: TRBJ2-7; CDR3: CASSTGSNEQYF
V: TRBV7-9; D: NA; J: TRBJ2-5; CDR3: CASSLGQETQYF
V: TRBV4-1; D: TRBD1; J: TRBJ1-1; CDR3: CASSHGQGVGEAFF
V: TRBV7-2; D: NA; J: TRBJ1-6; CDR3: CASSLAESSYNSPLHF
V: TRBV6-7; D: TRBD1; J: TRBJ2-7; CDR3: CASSYPPIDRGKQYF
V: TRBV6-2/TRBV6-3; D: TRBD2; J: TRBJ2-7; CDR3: CASSSGTNVYEQYF
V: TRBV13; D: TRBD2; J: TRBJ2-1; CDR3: CASSWGLAGTSSYNEQFF
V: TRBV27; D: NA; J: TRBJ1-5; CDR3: CASKTTRVGNQPQHF
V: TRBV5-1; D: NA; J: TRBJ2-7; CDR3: CASSPRTSSYEQYF
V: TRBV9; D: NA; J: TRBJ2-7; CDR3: CASSVGDGNYEQYF
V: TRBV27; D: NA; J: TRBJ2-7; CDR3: CASRLGGDGLEQYF
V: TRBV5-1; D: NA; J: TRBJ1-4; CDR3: CASSSILLQGNPTTNEKLFF
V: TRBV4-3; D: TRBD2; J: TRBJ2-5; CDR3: CASSQDGRGTSGEETQYF
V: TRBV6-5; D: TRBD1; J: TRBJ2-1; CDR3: CASSPLRTGGDEQFF
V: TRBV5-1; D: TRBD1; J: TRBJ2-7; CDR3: CASSRLISGTGGFYEQYF
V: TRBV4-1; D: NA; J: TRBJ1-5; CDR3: CASSQAAYSNQPQHF
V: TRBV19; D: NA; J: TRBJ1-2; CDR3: CASTGTNYGYTF
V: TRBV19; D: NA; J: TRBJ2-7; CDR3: CASSIGSGLYEQYF
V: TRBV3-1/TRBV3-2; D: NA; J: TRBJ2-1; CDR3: CASSQVLTLNEQFF
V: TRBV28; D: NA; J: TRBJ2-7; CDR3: CASSYRSSYEQYF
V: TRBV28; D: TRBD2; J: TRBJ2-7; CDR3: CASSPGTSAYEQYF
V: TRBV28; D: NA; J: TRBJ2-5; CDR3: CASSSPRGAETQYF
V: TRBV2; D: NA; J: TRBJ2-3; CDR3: CASIGITDTQYF
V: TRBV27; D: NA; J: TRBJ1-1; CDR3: CASSFGPMNTEAFF
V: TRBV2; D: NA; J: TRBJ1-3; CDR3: CASRQVFSGNTIYF
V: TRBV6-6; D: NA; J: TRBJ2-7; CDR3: CASSYVEADSTYEQYF
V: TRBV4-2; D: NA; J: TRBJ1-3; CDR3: CASSQLPGTPGNTIYF
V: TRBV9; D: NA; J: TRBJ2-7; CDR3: CASSVIGDGSYEQYF
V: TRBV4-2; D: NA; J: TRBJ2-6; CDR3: CASSQDGGGANVLTF
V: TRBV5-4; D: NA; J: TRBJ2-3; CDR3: CASSLGSPTGSDTQYF
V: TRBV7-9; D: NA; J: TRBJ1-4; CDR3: CASSQMAEKLFF
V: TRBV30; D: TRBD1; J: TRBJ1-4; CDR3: CAWNRDRFNEKLFF
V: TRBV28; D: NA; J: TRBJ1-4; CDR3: CASSSGTEKLFF
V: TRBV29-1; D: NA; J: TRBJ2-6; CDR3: CSVGAGPGANVLTF